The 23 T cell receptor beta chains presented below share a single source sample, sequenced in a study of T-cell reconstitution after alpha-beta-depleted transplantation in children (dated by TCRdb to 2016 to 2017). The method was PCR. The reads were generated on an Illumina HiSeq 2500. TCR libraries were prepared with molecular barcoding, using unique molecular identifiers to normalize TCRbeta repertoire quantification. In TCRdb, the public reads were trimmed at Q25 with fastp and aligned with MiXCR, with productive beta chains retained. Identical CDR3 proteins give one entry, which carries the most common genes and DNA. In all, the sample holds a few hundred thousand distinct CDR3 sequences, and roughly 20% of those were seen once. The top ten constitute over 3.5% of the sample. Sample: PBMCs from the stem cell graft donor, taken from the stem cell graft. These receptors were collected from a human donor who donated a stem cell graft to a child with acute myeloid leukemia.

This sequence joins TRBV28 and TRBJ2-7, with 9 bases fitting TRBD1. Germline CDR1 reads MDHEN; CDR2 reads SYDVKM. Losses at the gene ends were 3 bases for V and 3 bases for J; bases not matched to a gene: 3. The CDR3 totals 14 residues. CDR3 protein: CASSFNRGLYEQYF. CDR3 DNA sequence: TGTGCCAGCAGTTTTAACAGGGGGCTCTACGAGCAGTACTTC.

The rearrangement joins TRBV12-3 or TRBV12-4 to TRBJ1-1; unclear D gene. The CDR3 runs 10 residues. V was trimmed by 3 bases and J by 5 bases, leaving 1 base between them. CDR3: CASSFTEAFF. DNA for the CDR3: TGTGCCAGCAGTTTTACTGAAGCTTTCTTT.

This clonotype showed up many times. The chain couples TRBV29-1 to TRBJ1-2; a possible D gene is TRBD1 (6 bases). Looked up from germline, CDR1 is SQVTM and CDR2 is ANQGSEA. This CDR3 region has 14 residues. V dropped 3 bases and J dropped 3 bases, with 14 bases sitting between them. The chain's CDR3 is CSVDTQQGDYGYTF. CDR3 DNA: TGCAGCGTTGATACTCAACAGGGCGACTATGGCTACACCTTC.

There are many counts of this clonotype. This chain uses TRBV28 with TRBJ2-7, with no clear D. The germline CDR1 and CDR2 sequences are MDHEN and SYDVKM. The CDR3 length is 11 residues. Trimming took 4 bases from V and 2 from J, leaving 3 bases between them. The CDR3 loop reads CASSSAYEQYF. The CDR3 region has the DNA TGTGCCAGCAGTTCTGCCTACGAGCAGTACTTC.

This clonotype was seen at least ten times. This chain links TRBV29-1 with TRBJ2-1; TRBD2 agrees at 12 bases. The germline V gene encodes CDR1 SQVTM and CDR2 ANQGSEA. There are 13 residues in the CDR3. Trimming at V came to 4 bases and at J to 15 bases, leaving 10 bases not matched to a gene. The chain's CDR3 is CSVALGLAGFTFF. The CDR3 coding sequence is TGCAGCGTTGCCTTAGGACTAGCGGGATTTACGTTCTTC.

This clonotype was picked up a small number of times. For the CDR3, the DNA is TGCAGTGCTAGAGGCGACTTCTACAATGAGCAGTTCTTC. Its protein is CSARGDFYNEQFF. The genes are TRBV20-1 and TRBJ2-1, with D unclear. Trimming stripped 1 base from V and 3 bases from J, with 7 bases between. This CDR3 has 13 residues. The V gene's germline CDR1 is DFQATT and CDR2 SNEGSKA (reference sequence).

CDR3 in DNA: TGCAGCGTTGTACCTAGCGGGAGCTATACGCAGTATTTT. It specifies CSVVPSGSYTQYF. This sequence joins TRBV29-1 and TRBJ2-3; 10 nucleotides align to TRBD2. Trimming took 4 bases from V and 7 from J; bases not matched to a gene: 5. CDR3 length: 13 residues. The germline CDR1 and CDR2 sequences are SQVTM and ANQGSEA.

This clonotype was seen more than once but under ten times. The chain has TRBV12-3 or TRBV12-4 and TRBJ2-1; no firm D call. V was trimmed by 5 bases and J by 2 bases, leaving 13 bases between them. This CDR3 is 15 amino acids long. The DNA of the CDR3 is TGTGCCAGCAGTCTCCCGGCGTCGGCCTACAATGAGCAGTTCTTC. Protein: CASSLPASAYNEQFF.

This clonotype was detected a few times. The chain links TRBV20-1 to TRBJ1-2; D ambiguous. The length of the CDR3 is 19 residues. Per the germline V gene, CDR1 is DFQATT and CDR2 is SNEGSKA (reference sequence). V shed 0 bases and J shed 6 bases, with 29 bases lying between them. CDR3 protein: CSARDLIAVAAESVNGYTF. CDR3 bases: TGCAGTGCTAGAGACCTAATCGCCGTGGCAGCCGAATCTGTGAATGGCTACACCTTC.

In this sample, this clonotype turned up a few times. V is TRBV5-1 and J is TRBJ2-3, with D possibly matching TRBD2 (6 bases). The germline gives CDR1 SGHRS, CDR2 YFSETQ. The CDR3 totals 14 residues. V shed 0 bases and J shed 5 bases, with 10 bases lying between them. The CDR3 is CASSLDSGGDTQYF. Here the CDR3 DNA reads TGCGCCAGCAGCTTGGATTCCGGGGGAGATACGCAGTATTTT.

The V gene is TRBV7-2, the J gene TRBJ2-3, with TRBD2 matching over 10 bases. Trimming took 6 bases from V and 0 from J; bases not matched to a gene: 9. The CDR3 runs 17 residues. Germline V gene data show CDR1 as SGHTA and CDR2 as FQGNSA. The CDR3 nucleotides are TGTGCCAGCAGACCCAACCTAGCGGGAGCCAGCACAGATACGCAGTATTTT. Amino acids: CASRPNLAGASTDTQYF. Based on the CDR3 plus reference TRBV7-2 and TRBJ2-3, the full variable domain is GAGVSQSPSNKVTEKGKDVELRCDPISGHTALYWYRQSLGQGLEFLIYFQGNSAPDKSGLPSDRFSAERTGGSVSTLTIQRTQQEDSAVYLCASRPNLAGASTDTQYFGPGTRLTVL.

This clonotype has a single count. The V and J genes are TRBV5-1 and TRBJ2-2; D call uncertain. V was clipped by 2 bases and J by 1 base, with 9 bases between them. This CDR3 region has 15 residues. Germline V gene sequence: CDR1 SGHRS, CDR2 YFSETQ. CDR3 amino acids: CASSFSGRNTGELFF. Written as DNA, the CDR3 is TGCGCCAGCAGCTTTTCGGGCAGGAACACCGGGGAGCTGTTTTTT.

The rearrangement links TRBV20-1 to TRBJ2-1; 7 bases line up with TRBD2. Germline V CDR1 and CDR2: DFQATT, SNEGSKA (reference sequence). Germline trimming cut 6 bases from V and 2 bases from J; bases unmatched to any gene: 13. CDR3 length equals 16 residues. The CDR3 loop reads CSADPDLAETYNEQFF. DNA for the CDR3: TGCAGTGCAGACCCCGACCTAGCGGAAACCTACAATGAGCAGTTCTTC.

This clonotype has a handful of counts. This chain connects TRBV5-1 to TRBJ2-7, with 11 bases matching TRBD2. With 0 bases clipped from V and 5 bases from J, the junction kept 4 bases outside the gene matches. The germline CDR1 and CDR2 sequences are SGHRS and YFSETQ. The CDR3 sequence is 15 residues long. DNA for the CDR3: TGCGCCAGCAGCTTGGTACTAGCGGGAGCCCACGAGCAGTACTTC. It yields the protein CASSLVLAGAHEQYF.

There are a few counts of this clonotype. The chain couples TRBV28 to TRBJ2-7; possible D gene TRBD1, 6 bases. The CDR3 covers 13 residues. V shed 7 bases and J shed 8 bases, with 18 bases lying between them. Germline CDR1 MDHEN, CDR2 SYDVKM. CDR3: CASTSRFRGKQYF. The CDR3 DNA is TGTGCCAGCACGTCTAGGTTTAGGGGGAAGCAGTACTTC.

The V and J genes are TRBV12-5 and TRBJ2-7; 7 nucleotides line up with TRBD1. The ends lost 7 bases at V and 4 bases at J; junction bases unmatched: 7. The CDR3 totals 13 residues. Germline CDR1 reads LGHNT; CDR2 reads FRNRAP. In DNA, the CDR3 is TGTGCTAGTGATTCCCGGGACAGTTACGAGCAGTACTTC. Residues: CASDSRDSYEQYF.

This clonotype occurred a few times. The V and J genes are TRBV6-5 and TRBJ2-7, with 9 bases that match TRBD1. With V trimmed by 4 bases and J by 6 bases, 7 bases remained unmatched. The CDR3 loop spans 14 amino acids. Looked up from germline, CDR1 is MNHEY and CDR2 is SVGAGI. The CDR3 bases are TGTGCCAGCAGTTCTCCGGGACAGGGAACCGAGCAGTACTTC. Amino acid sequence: CASSSPGQGTEQYF.

The CDR3 region is CASSLKGQGGRETQYF. As DNA, the CDR3 is TGTGCCAGCAGCTTAAAGGGGCAGGGGGGTCGAGAGACCCAGTACTTC. The chain carries TRBV7-8 and TRBJ2-5, with a possible D match to TRBD1 (7 bases). Looked up from germline, CDR1 is SGHVS and CDR2 is FQNEAQ. The CDR3 spans 16 residues. The ends were cut back, 2 bases at V and 4 bases at J, with 17 bases in the middle.

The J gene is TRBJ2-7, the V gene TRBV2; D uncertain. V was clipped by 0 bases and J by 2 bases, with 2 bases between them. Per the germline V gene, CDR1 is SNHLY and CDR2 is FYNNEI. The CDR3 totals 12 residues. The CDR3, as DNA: TGTGCCAGCAGTGAAGCCCCCTACGAGCAGTACTTC. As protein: CASSEAPYEQYF.

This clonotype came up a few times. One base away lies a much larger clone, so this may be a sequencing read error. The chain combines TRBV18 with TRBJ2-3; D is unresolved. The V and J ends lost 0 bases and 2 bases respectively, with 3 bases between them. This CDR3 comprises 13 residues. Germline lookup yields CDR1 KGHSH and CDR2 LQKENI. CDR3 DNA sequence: TGTGCCAGCTCACCACCTAACACAGATACGCAGTATTTT. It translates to CASSPPNTDTQYF.

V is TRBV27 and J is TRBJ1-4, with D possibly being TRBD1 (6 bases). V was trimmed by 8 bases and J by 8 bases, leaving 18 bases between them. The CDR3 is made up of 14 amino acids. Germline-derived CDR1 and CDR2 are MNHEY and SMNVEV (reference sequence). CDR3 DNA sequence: TGTGCCAGCGCGAGGGGGTGGGCTGGCGAAAAACTGTTTTTT. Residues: CASARGWAGEKLFF.

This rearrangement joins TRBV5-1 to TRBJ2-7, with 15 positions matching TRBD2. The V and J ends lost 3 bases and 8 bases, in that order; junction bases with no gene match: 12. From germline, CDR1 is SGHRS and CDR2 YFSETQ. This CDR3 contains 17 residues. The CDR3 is CASSSYLVGLAGGQQYF. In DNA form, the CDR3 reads TGCGCCAGCAGCTCATACCTTGTGGGACTAGCGGGAGGTCAGCAGTACTTC.

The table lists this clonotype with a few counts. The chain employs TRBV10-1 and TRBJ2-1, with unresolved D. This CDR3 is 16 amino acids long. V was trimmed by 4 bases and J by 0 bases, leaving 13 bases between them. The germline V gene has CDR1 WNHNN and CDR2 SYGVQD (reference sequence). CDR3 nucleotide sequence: TGCGCCAGCAGTGCGGACCTCAGGAGCTCCTACAATGAGCAGTTCTTC. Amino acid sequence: CASSADLRSSYNEQFF.